This is a list of T cell receptor beta chains from one sample in a study of CD8+ T cells in alopecia areata. Generated by immunoSEQ multiplex PCR, the TCRdb table keeps only in-frame clones and is missing some. The sample lists about 270,000 clones, about 62% occurring once. The input for sequencing was CD4+ T cells sorted from blood, taken at week 52, from a patient treated with tofacitinib. All receptors come from a human donor with alopecia areata. The CDR3 runs from the conserved cysteine through the conserved F or W. D genes are given only for firm matches. A row's size may be missing; if present it is once, few, many or a size class.

clone_size d_call j_call v_call cdr3_aa cdr3_nt
. . TRBJ2-7 TRBV2 CAGSTDVYEQYF TGTGCGGGGTCTACGGACGTTTACGAGCAGTACTTC
. . TRBJ1-5 TRBV29-1 CSVRYGAVNQPQHF TGCAGCGTTAGGTATGGGGCAGTCAATCAGCCCCAGCATTTT
. . TRBJ1-5 TRBV7-2 CASSLPRGIQPQHF TGTGCCAGCAGCCTACCGAGGGGGATTCAGCCCCAGCATTTT
few TRBD1 TRBJ2-2 TRBV29-1 CSVGQVITGELFF TGCAGCGTGGGACAGGTCATAACCGGGGAGCTGTTTTTT
. . TRBJ2-5 TRBV2 CASNPGVETQYF TGTGCCAGCAACCCAGGGGTGGAGACCCAGTACTTC
. TRBD2 TRBJ2-1 TRBV15 CATGAGGSYNEQFF TGTGCCACCGGAGCGGGGGGGTCCTACAATGAGCAGTTCTTC
. . TRBJ1-6 TRBV28 CASRFESRRGSPLHF TGTGCCAGCAGATTTGAGTCCAGAAGGGGGTCACCCCTCCACTTT
few TRBD1 TRBJ1-6 TRBV5-6 CASSPGQANSPLHF TGTGCCAGCAGCCCGGGACAGGCCAATTCACCCCTCCACTTT
few . TRBJ1-1 TRBV29-1 CSFGQMNTEAFF TGCAGCTTCGGACAGATGAACACTGAAGCTTTCTTT
. . TRBJ1-6 TRBV30 CAWKQDASPLHF TGTGCCTGGAAGCAGGATGCTTCACCCCTCCACTTT
. . TRBJ2-3 TRBV27 CASSFTGLATDTQYF TGTGCCAGCAGTTTTACCGGGTTAGCCACAGATACGCAGTATTTT
. . TRBJ1-1 TRBV29-1 CSVEYGAGNTEAFF TGCAGCGTTGAATATGGGGCTGGGAACACTGAAGCTTTCTTT
few . TRBJ1-1 TRBV7-9 CASSLTRWGRGDNTEAFF TGTGCCAGCAGCCTCACGAGGTGGGGCCGGGGGGATAACACTGAAGCTTTCTTT
few . TRBJ2-7 TRBV11-2 CASSSRVRDLTYEQYF TGTGCCAGCAGCTCCAGGGTCCGGGACCTCACCTACGAGCAGTACTTC
few . TRBJ2-5 TRBV2 CASRTLGDWFVETQYF TGTGCCAGCAGAACCCTTGGGGATTGGTTTGTAGAGACCCAGTACTTC
. . TRBJ2-3 TRBV4-3 CASSRAAYTDTQYF TGCGCCAGCAGCCGAGCAGCCTACACAGATACGCAGTATTTT
. . TRBJ2-5 TRBV5-7 CASSWDLQETQYF TGTGCCAGCAGCTGGGACTTACAAGAGACCCAGTACTTC
. TRBD1 TRBJ2-5 TRBV27 CASSSTGTGETQYF TGTGCCAGCAGTTCCACCGGGACAGGGGAGACCCAGTACTTC
once . TRBJ1-2 TRBV19 CASSTGPYGYTF TGTGCCAGTAGTACGGGGCCCTATGGCTACACCTTC
once . TRBJ1-1 TRBV29-1 CSVMRLEAEAFF TGCAGCGTGATGCGGCTGGAGGCTGAAGCTTTCTTT
once . TRBJ2-2 TRBV29-1 CSVGTASTGELFF TGCAGCGTAGGAACGGCTAGCACCGGGGAGCTGTTTTTT
. . TRBJ2-7 TRBV29-1 CSVGTGVYTTEQYF TGCAGCGTGGGCACAGGCGTCTACACTACCGAGCAGTACTTC
. TRBD1 TRBJ1-1 TRBV27 CASSLIGQAEAFF TGTGCCAGCAGTCTAATTGGACAGGCTGAAGCTTTCTTT
. . TRBJ2-5 TRBV29-1 CSVVPRVWETQYF TGCAGCGTTGTCCCCAGGGTCTGGGAGACCCAGTACTTC
. TRBD2 TRBJ2-2 TRBV9 CASSAGRERTGELFF TGTGCCAGCAGCGCAGGGAGGGAGCGCACCGGGGAGCTGTTTTTT
. . TRBJ1-1 TRBV11-1 CASRLGGIGGTEAFF TGTGCCAGCAGACTAGGAGGGATTGGTGGGACTGAAGCTTTCTTT
few . TRBJ2-3 TRBV15 CATSGSLTDTQYF TGTGCCACCAGCGGCAGCCTGACAGATACGCAGTATTTT
. TRBD1 TRBJ1-2 TRBV30 CAWNRDSYGYTF TGTGCCTGGAATCGGGACAGCTATGGCTACACCTTC
. TRBD1 TRBJ1-2 TRBV29-1 CSVGQGEGYGYTF TGCAGCGTTGGACAGGGGGAGGGCTATGGCTACACCTTC
. . TRBJ2-5 TRBV7-2 CASSREETQYF TGTGCCAGCAGCCGGGAAGAGACCCAGTACTTC
few . TRBJ1-3 TRBV6-1 CASSGGGASGNTIYF TGTGCCAGCAGTGGCGGGGGCGCTTCTGGAAACACCATATATTTT
. TRBD1 TRBJ2-7 TRBV15 CATSSKDRGSYEQYF TGTGCCACCAGCAGTAAAGACAGGGGGTCGTACGAGCAGTACTTC
once TRBD1 TRBJ2-3 TRBV30 CAWSRGRGDTQYF TGTGCCTGGAGCAGGGGGCGTGGAGATACGCAGTATTTT
once . TRBJ2-7 TRBV30 CAGTKEYEQYF TGTGCCGGAACTAAAGAGTACGAGCAGTACTTC
once . TRBJ1-1 TRBV27 CASRSNTEAFF TGTGCCAGCAGGTCGAACACTGAAGCTTTCTTT
. TRBD2 TRBJ2-5 TRBV5-6 CASSSGLAGRETQYF TGTGCCAGCAGCTCGGGACTAGCGGGGCGAGAGACCCAGTACTTC
few . TRBJ2-1 TRBV7-3 CASSPTGPLLGEQFF TGTGCCAGCAGCCCAACTGGCCCTCTTCTAGGGGAGCAGTTCTTC
few . TRBJ2-1 TRBV14 CASSTPGDNEQFF TGTGCCAGCAGCACTCCGGGGGACAATGAGCAGTTCTTC
. . TRBJ1-2 TRBV15 CATSRDRHGYTF TGTGCCACCAGCAGAGATAGGCATGGCTACACCTTC
few . TRBJ2-1 TRBV5-6 CASSHDSLNEQFF TGTGCCAGCAGCCACGACAGCCTCAATGAGCAGTTCTTC
. TRBD2 TRBJ2-2 TRBV7-9 CASSLDLAGTNTGELFF TGTGCCAGCAGCTTAGATCTAGCGGGCACGAACACCGGGGAGCTGTTTTTT
. TRBD1 TRBJ2-7 TRBV29-1 CSVATGANEQYF TGCAGCGTTGCGACAGGGGCAAACGAGCAGTACTTC
. . TRBJ2-7 TRBV29-1 CSALGGARSEQYF TGCAGCGCCCTTGGGGGGGCGCGGAGCGAGCAGTACTTC
. . TRBJ2-5 TRBV2 CASNGDQETQYF TGTGCCAGCAATGGCGACCAAGAGACCCAGTACTTC
few TRBD1 TRBJ2-1 TRBV5-4 CASSLGQGVSYNEQFF TGTGCCAGCAGCCTCGGACAGGGGGTATCCTACAATGAGCAGTTCTTC
once . TRBJ2-5 TRBV27 CASSFGSQWETQYF TGTGCCAGCAGTTTCGGGTCCCAATGGGAGACCCAGTACTTC
. TRBD2 TRBJ2-5 TRBV27 CASSLFSPLAGYQETQYF TGTGCCAGCAGTTTATTTTCGCCACTAGCGGGCTACCAAGAGACCCAGTACTTC
once TRBD1 TRBJ2-6 TRBV29-1 CSSPTDRGRKARNSGANVLTF TGCAGCTCCCCGACCGACAGGGGGCGCAAGGCGCGAAACTCTGGGGCCAACGTCCTGACTTTC
. . TRBJ1-2 TRBV7-6 CASSPGTAGAYGYTF TGTGCCAGCAGCCCGGGGACCGCAGGCGCTTATGGCTACACCTTC
few . TRBJ2-1 TRBV14 CASSLAREDLLIHNEQFF TGTGCCAGCAGCCTCGCCCGAGAGGACCTGCTTATCCACAATGAGCAGTTCTTC
. . TRBJ1-1 TRBV9 CASSATTGTEAFF TGTGCCAGCAGCGCGACTACGGGGACTGAAGCTTTCTTT
. . TRBJ2-7 TRBV6-1 CASRPGHSSYEQYF TGTGCCAGCAGACCGGGACATAGCTCCTACGAGCAGTACTTC
. . TRBJ1-2 TRBV15 CATSRDRAGGAEGYTF TGTGCCACCAGCAGAGACCGCGCCGGGGGCGCGGAGGGCTACACCTTC
. TRBD1 TRBJ1-2 TRBV25-1 CASSAPGQVNGYTF TGTGCCAGCAGTGCCCCGGGACAGGTCAATGGCTACACCTTC
. . TRBJ1-2 TRBV29-1 CSSTGRGDYGYTF TGCAGCTCTACAGGTCGCGGGGACTATGGCTACACCTTC
. . TRBJ1-1 TRBV11-1 CASSQLSRGEAFF TGTGCCAGCAGCCAGTTATCACGGGGTGAAGCTTTCTTT
. TRBD1 TRBJ1-5 TRBV5-6 CASSTRQGAYHQPQHF TGTGCCAGCAGCACCCGACAGGGGGCGTACCATCAGCCCCAGCATTTT
once . TRBJ2-2 TRBV5-6 CASSLVGQLTGELFF TGTGCCAGCAGCTTGGTCGGACAGCTCACCGGGGAGCTGTTTTTT
few TRBD1 TRBJ2-5 TRBV7-9 CASSDLDRYQETQYF TGTGCCAGCAGCGACCTGGACAGGTACCAAGAGACCCAGTACTTC